Each of the 5 T cell receptor beta chains below was sequenced from the same sample in a study of blood T cells in healthy people across ages (dated by TCRdb to between 2014 and 2017). The library was made by 5' RACE. The sequencer was an Illumina HiSeq 2500. A second PCR of about 7 to 12 cycles was run with a J-beta primer mix and a sample-barcoded 5' primer. The public sequencing data were trimmed at Q25 with fastp and processed into clonotypes with MiXCR by TCRdb, which kept only in-frame beta chains. Records with the same CDR3 protein are collapsed into one entry carrying the most frequent genes and DNA. Counted in this sample were about a million distinct CDR3 sequences; roughly 50% of them appeared once. Jointly, the top ten make up roughly 13% of the sample. The sample comprised blood. These receptor sequences come from a man aged 25-45 years in good health.

In the case of this clonotype: The junction departs from the called germline gene at one end, perhaps through a read error. The J gene is TRBJ2-3, the V gene TRBV12-3 or TRBV12-4; 9 bases are shared with TRBD2. The CDR3 sequence is 14 residues long. CDR3 sequence (DNA): TGTGCCAGTAGTTTCGGCGGGGGGGGAGGTACGCAGTATTTT. Translation: CASSFGGGGGTQYF.

This sequence joins TRBV28 and TRBJ2-2; unclear D gene. The V gene's germline CDR1 is MDHEN and CDR2 SYDVKM. Deletions cut 7 bases from V and 5 bases from J, with 17 bases between. This CDR3 comprises 15 residues. The CDR3 nucleotides read TGTGCCAGCAACTCCTTCATCGATGGGACCGGGGAGCTGTTTTTT. Encoded protein: CASNSFIDGTGELFF.

V and J are TRBV28 and TRBJ1-5; 9 bases map to TRBD1. Germline V gene data show CDR1 as MDHEN and CDR2 as SYDVKM. The trim removed 6 bases at V and 4 bases at J, leaving 7 bases unmatched. This CDR3 contains 15 residues. CDR3: CASRRTGTGNQPQHF. In DNA, the CDR3 is TGTGCCAGCAGGAGAACCGGGACAGGGAATCAGCCCCAGCATTTT.

The chain uses TRBV20-1 and TRBJ2-3, with 7 bases lining up with TRBD2. This CDR3 is 10 amino acids long. The J segment lost 12 bases and the V segment lost 3 bases, leaving 3 bases of the junction unmatched. Germline V gene lookup returns CDR1 DFQATT and CDR2 SNEGSKA (reference sequence). CDR3: CSASGRTQYF. Here the CDR3 DNA reads TGCAGTGCTAGCGGGAGGACCCAGTATTTT.

This clonotype was seen just once. The chain links TRBV18 to TRBJ1-2, with D possibly matching TRBD1 (5 bases). The CDR3 runs to 14 residues. The V and J ends lost 5 bases and 8 bases respectively, with 18 bases between them. Per the germline V gene, CDR1 is KGHSH and CDR2 is LQKENI. The CDR3 nucleotides read TGTGCCAGCTCAGGGGCGGCAGCCACGGAAGGCTACACCTTC. Protein: CASSGAAATEGYTF.